These 23 T cell receptor beta chains share one sample of origin, sequenced in a study of T cells in Graves' hyperthyroidism and ophthalmopathy. The CDR3 regions of TCR beta were amplified from RNA transcripts. The TCR CDR3 first-round RT-PCR relied on the HTBI primer set. TCRdb ran MiXCR on the multiplex PCR reads and lists one entry per CDR3 protein. The sample holds 600,000 to 650,000 distinct CDR3 sequences, around 21% seen once. The material sequenced was blood. The receptor source for this set is a man younger than 40 with Graves' ophthalmopathy.

The chain has TRBV19 and TRBJ2-5; 7 bases fit TRBD1. V shed 7 bases, J shed 2 bases, and the junction held 13 bases outside the gene matches. The germline gives CDR1 LNHDA, CDR2 SQIVND (reference sequence). The CDR3 sequence is 16 residues long. The CDR3 bases are TGTGCCAGTAAAAGGGCCCCGGGCAGGGGGCAAGAGACCCAGTACTTC. It yields the protein CASKRAPGRGQETQYF.

CDR3 bases: TGTGCCAGCAGTTACGTCCCGGGACAGACGTATGGCTACACCTTC. This codes for CASSYVPGQTYGYTF. This rearrangement joins TRBV6-5 to TRBJ1-2; 7 bases are shared with TRBD1. With V trimmed by 2 bases and J by 5 bases, 8 bases remained unmatched. The germline V gene encodes CDR1 MNHEY and CDR2 SVGAGI. The CDR3 spans 15 residues.

In its sample, this clonotype was seen many times. This chain connects TRBV24-1 to TRBJ2-6; D gene ambiguous. V gave up 4 bases and J gave up 4 bases, with 10 bases separating them. CDR3 length: 15 residues. Per germline, CDR1 KGHDR and CDR2 SFDVKD. The CDR3 protein is CATSEGLPGANVLTF. In DNA, the CDR3 is TGTGCCACCAGTGAAGGGCTCCCCGGGGCCAACGTCCTGACTTTC.

This clonotype has a handful of counts. V gene TRBV30 combines with J gene TRBJ1-5; 10 bases align to TRBD1. Losses at the gene ends were 0 bases for V and 7 bases for J; bases not matched to a gene: 9. The CDR3 is 16 amino acids. In germline, CDR1 is GTSNPN, CDR2 SVGIG (reference sequence). CDR3 DNA: TGTGCCTGGAGTGTAGGTCTTCGGGACAGGGGACAGCCCCAGCATTTT. It yields the protein CAWSVGLRDRGQPQHF.

This chain joins TRBV27 and TRBJ2-3, with 8 bases matching TRBD1. V lost 4 bases, J lost 4 bases, and 4 bases stayed unmatched. The CDR3 is made up of 14 amino acids. Germline CDR1 and CDR2: MNHEY and SMNVEV (reference sequence). The CDR3 sequence is CASSSQGEADTQYF. Here the CDR3 DNA reads TGTGCCAGCAGTTCACAGGGGGAGGCAGATACGCAGTATTTT.

This clonotype has more than one count but fewer than ten. The V call is TRBV6-1, the J call TRBJ2-7; D may be TRBD2 (7 bases). V lost 5 bases and J 9 bases, leaving 14 bases between the germline ends. The CDR3 runs 12 residues. Germline V gives CDR1 MNHNS, CDR2 SASEGT. The CDR3 DNA reads as TGTGCCAGCAGTCTAACGGGGGGCGGGCAGTACTTC. Its translation: CASSLTGGGQYF.

This sequence joins TRBV6-5 and TRBJ2-5; 8 nucleotides match TRBD2. The CDR3 is 14 amino acids. The V segment lost 2 bases and the J segment 4 bases; nucleotides outside the gene matches: 3. CDR1 is MNHEY, CDR2 SVGAGI, per germline. DNA of the CDR3: TGTGCCAGCAGTTACAGTCGGGGGGGAGAGACCCAGTACTTC. Its translation is CASSYSRGGETQYF.

In nucleotides, the CDR3 is TGTGCCAGCAGCTTATCCTGGACAGACCAAACCACAGATACGCAGTATTTT. Residues: CASSLSWTDQTTDTQYF. The rearrangement joins TRBV11-2 to TRBJ2-3, with a tentative D call TRBD1 (6 bases). V dropped 2 bases and J dropped 2 bases, with 17 bases sitting between them. CDR1 SGHAT and CDR2 FQNNGV come from the germline V gene. CDR3 size: 17 residues.

This clonotype was observed many times. The chain has TRBV7-2 and TRBJ1-6, with D hard to call. This CDR3 comprises 13 residues. The germline V gene encodes CDR1 SGHTA and CDR2 FQGNSA. Trimming took 1 base from V and 7 from J, leaving 5 bases between them. The CDR3 here is CASSLDGNSPLHF. In DNA form, the CDR3 reads TGTGCCAGCAGCTTAGACGGGAATTCACCCCTCCACTTT.

CDR3 coding DNA: TGTGCCAGCAGGGCGGGACAGGGTATCTCCTACGAGCAGTACTTC. This encodes CASRAGQGISYEQYF. V is TRBV5-5 and J is TRBJ2-7; 9 bases are a match to TRBD1. Trimming cost V 5 bases and J 0 bases; bases outside gene matches: 6. This CDR3 spans 15 amino acids. Germline V lookup: CDR1 SGHKS, CDR2 YYEKEE (reference sequence).

This clonotype was seen just once. The chain recombines TRBV5-1 with TRBJ2-6; no clear D. Germline CDR1 SGHRS, CDR2 YFSETQ. The V and J ends lost 3 bases and 0 bases respectively, with 10 bases between them. The length of the CDR3 is 16 residues. This CDR3 reads CASSSLADSGANVLTF. In DNA form, the CDR3 reads TGCGCCAGCAGCTCTCTGGCCGACTCTGGGGCCAACGTCCTGACTTTC.

Note on this clonotype: This may be a read error, as it is one base from a much larger clone. The chain carries TRBV5-1 and TRBJ2-3, with 9 bases aligning to TRBD1. CDR3 length: 15 amino acids. Unmatched junction bases numbered 7, after V lost 4 bases and J lost 4 bases. Germline CDR1 is SGHRS and CDR2 is YFSETQ. The CDR3, as DNA: TGCGCCAGCAGCGCACAGGGGGCGCACGCAGATACGCAGTATTTT. As protein: CASSAQGAHADTQYF. The full variable domain, with the rest looked up from reference TRBV5-1 and TRBJ2-3, is KAGVTQTPRYLIKTRGQQVTLSCSPISGHRSVSWYQQTPGQGLQFLFEYFSETQRNKGNFPGRFSGRQFSNSRSEMNVSTLELGDSALYLCASSAQGAHADTQYFGPGTRLTVL.

CDR3 protein: CAIGGQGGDNEQFF. DNA for the CDR3: TGTGCCATCGGCGGACAGGGGGGAGACAATGAGCAGTTCTTC. J is TRBJ2-1 and V is TRBV10-3, with 10 bases fitting TRBD1. The CDR3 is made up of 14 amino acids. The germline CDR1 and CDR2 sequences are ENHRY and SYGVKD. J gave up 5 bases and V 8 bases, and 6 bases lay outside the gene matches.

At least ten counts were recorded for this clonotype. This rearrangement joins TRBV20-1 to TRBJ2-1, with 9 bases matching TRBD2. V lost 6 bases to trimming and J lost 0 bases; unmatched junction nucleotides: 9. Germline V gene lookup returns CDR1 DFQATT and CDR2 SNEGSKA (reference sequence). The CDR3 has 16 residues. This CDR3 is CSAHTLTSGSYNEQFF. The CDR3 DNA reads TGCAGTGCCCACACCCTGACTAGCGGCTCCTACAATGAGCAGTTCTTC.

The V gene is TRBV7-6, the J gene TRBJ2-1; possibly TRBD2 for D (5 bases). The ends were cut back, 7 bases at V and 7 bases at J, with 14 bases in the middle. This CDR3 is 13 amino acids long. Looked up from germline, CDR1 is SGHVS and CDR2 is FNYEAQ. The DNA for the CDR3 is TGTGCCAGCAACTTCGCGGGTGATAATGAGCAGTTCTTC. As protein: CASNFAGDNEQFF.

This clonotype was counted many times. The V call is TRBV28, the J call TRBJ2-5; 13 positions match TRBD2. The V segment lost 3 bases and the J segment 5 bases; nucleotides outside the gene matches: 3. In germline, CDR1 is MDHEN, CDR2 SYDVKM. There are 15 residues in the CDR3. CDR3 in amino acids: CASSFQTSGGETQYF. CDR3 coding DNA: TGTGCCAGCAGTTTCCAGACTAGCGGGGGGGAGACCCAGTACTTC.

In this sample, this clonotype turned up many times. The V and J genes are TRBV28 and TRBJ2-1; the D gene is possibly TRBD2 (6 bases). The V end was cut by 7 bases, the J end by 1 base, with 20 bases between. The CDR3 spans 17 residues. CDR1 is MDHEN, CDR2 SYDVKM, per germline. As DNA, the CDR3 is TGTGCCAGCAATTCAGTACTAGCCGGGACTTCCTACAATGAGCAGTTCTTC. This encodes CASNSVLAGTSYNEQFF.

In its sample, this clonotype was seen many times. The chain uses TRBV6-1 and TRBJ2-7; 8 bases are shared with TRBD2. Germline values: CDR1 MNHNS, CDR2 SASEGT. Trimming removed 1 base from V and 2 bases from J; junction bases left unmatched: 1. The CDR3 length is 14 residues. The CDR3 region is CASSEVAGPYEQYF. CDR3 coding DNA: TGTGCCAGCAGTGAAGTAGCGGGACCCTACGAGCAGTACTTC.

The genes are TRBV7-9 and TRBJ1-4, with 9 bases fitting TRBD1. The V gene end was trimmed by 1 base and the J gene end by 5 bases; junction bases not matched to a gene: 2. Germline CDR1 and CDR2: SEHNR and FQNEAQ (reference sequence). This CDR3 is 15 amino acids long. DNA of the CDR3: TGTGCCAGCAGCTTAGGGGACAGGGTAAATGAAAAACTGTTTTTT. It is translated as CASSLGDRVNEKLFF.

This clonotype has at least ten counts. The V gene is TRBV6-2 or TRBV6-3, the J gene TRBJ2-5; 11 bases align to TRBD2. The CDR3 totals 15 residues. Germline CDR1 reads MNHEY; CDR2 reads SVGEGT. Unmatched junction bases numbered 7, after V lost 6 bases and J lost 4 bases. Written as DNA, the CDR3 is TGTGCCAGCAGCATCCTAGCGGGAGGAGGAGAGACCCAGTACTTC. This translates into CASSILAGGGETQYF.

This clonotype has ten or more counts. The V call is TRBV18, the J call TRBJ2-3; D unresolved. CDR1 is KGHSH and CDR2 is LQKENI in the germline V gene. This CDR3 region has 14 residues. Between the trimmed V and J ends, which lost 2 bases and 0 bases, there was a span of 6 bases. This chain's CDR3 is CASSPSASTDTQYF. The CDR3 DNA reads TGTGCCAGCTCACCAAGTGCGAGCACAGATACGCAGTATTTT.

This clonotype was counted only a few times. The genes are TRBV5-1 and TRBJ2-7; 8 bases fit TRBD2. CDR1 is SGHRS, CDR2 YFSETQ, per germline. This CDR3 has 14 amino acids. J gave up 2 bases and V 6 bases, and 7 bases lay outside the gene matches. CDR3 DNA sequence: TGCGCCAGCACCTACTCGCGGGGGGCCTACGAGCAGTACTTC. Protein: CASTYSRGAYEQYF. The whole variable domain, filled in from reference TRBV5-1 and TRBJ2-7, reads KAGVTQTPRYLIKTRGQQVTLSCSPISGHRSVSWYQQTPGQGLQFLFEYFSETQRNKGNFPGRFSGRQFSNSRSEMNVSTLELGDSALYLCASTYSRGAYEQYFGPGTRLTVT.

This clonotype was recorded a few times. The chain couples TRBV6-1 to TRBJ2-3, with D maybe TRBD2 (6 bases). The V gene lost 7 bases and the J gene lost 4 bases, with 12 bases spanning the gap. This CDR3 is built from 13 residues. From germline, CDR1 is MNHNS and CDR2 SASEGT. The CDR3 is CASTHTGADTQYF. As DNA, the CDR3 is TGTGCCAGCACCCACACGGGGGCAGATACGCAGTATTTT.